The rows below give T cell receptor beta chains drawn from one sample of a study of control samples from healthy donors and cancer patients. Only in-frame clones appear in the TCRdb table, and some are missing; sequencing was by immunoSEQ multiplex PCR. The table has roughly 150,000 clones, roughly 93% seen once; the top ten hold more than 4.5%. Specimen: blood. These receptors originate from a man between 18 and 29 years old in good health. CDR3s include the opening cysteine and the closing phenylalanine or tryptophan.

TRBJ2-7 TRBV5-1 CASSFQGPSYEQYF
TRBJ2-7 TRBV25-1 CASSQQGYEQYF
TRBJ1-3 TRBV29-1 CSVEWGSGNTIYF
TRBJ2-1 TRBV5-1 CASSFGQLGVNEQFF
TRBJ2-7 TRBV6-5 CASSYGQGSYEQYF
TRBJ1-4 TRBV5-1 CASSLGGQANEKLFF
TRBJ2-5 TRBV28 CASTLTGTAQETQYF
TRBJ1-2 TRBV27 CASSLRSGGGYYGYTF
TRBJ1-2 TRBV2 CASSRTGVDGYTF
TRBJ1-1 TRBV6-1 CASSEKASGTGPLNTEAFF
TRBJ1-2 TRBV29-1 CSVQDRRDGYTF